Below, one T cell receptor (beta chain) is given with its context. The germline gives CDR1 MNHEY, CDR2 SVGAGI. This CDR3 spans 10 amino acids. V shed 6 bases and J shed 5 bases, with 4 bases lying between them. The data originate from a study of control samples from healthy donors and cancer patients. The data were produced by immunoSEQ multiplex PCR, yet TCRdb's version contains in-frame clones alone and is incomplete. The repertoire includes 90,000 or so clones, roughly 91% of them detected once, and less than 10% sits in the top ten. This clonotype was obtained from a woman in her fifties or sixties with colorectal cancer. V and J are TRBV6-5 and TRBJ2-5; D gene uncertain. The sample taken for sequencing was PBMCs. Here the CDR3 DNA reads TGTGCCAGCAGGGGGGAGACCCAGTACTTC. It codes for CASRGETQYF.